This TCR beta chain was found in a study of cytomegalovirus exposure and HLA in healthy donors. The overall study: A subsequent analysis stated that the approximately 110 validation repertoires were run on the same platform as the approximately 660 first-cohort repertoires. General study points: Many donors carried some public TCRs, although rarity characterized most TCR sequences.

A remark on this clone: The antigen remains undetermined.

Germline CDR1 is GTSNPN and CDR2 is SVGIG (reference sequence). This CDR3 has 15 amino acids. The ends were cut back, 2 bases at V and 6 bases at J, with 19 bases in the middle. Using immunoSEQ multiplex PCR, the repertoire was profiled, and TCRdb retains in-frame clones only, with some absent. The table has over 200,000 clones, 80% to 90% seen once. The 120-subject validation cohort, separate from the roughly 670-subject first cohort, included the donors. The rearrangement joins TRBV30 to TRBJ1-2; maybe TRBD1 (6 bases). Sequenced material: PBMCs. The sequence derives from a woman aged 18 to 35 in good health and CMV-seropositive. The CDR3 sequence: CAWSPLRGARNGYTF. The CDR3 DNA reads as TGTGCCTGGAGTCCCCTGCGGGGGGCGCGAAATGGCTACACCTTC.